The text below deals with one T cell receptor (beta chain). Its matching antigen is unknown. This sample was taken from a study of shared clonotypes between healthy human individuals. General study points: Generation probabilities were higher for clonotypes shared across all four sorted-subset donors than for unshared ones. Several donors showed sharing of about 4.8% of naive CD4 clonotypes.

Some clones are missing from TCRdb's copy, which holds only in-frame ones; the method was immunoSEQ multiplex PCR. The sample shows approximately 530,000 clones, 95% to 97% of them seen only once. Germline CDR1 is SGHNT and CDR2 is YYREEE (reference sequence). With 0 bases removed from V and 0 bases from J, the gap between germline ends came to 12 bases. The CDR3 runs 16 residues. What was sequenced was naive CD4+ T cells sorted from blood. Indicated subset: CD45RA+ positively selected. The source of this sequence is a woman aged 30 to 39 in good health. The chain carries TRBV5-4 and TRBJ1-1; D gene unclear. CDR3 sequence: CASSLDRLVLNTEAFF. The DNA of the CDR3 is TGTGCCAGCAGCTTGGATAGGCTTGTTCTGAACACTGAAGCTTTCTTT.